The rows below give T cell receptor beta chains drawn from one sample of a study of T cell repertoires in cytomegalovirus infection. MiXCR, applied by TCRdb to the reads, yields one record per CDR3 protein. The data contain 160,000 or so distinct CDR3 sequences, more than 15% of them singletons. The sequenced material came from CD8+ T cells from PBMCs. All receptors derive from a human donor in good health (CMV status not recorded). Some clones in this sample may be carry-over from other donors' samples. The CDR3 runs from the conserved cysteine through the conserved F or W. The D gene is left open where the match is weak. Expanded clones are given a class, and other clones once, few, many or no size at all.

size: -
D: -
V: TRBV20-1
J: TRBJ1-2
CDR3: CSARKRSTDYGYTF
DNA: TGCAGTGCTAGAAAGAGATCCACTGACTATGGCTACACCTTC

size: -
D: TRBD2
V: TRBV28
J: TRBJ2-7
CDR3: CASSPGTSGGYEQYF
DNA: TGTGCCAGCAGTCCAGGGACTAGCGGGGGTTACGAGCAGTACTTC

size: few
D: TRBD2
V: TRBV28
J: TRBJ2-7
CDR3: CASGPGTSRNEQYF
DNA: TGTGCCAGCGGACCCGGGACTAGCAGAAACGAGCAGTACTTC

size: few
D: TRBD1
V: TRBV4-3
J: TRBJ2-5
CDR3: CASSDGTEVQTQYF
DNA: TGCGCCAGCAGCGACGGGACAGAAGTCCAGACCCAGTACTTC

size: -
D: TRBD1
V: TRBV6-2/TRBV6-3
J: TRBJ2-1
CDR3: CASNQNQDRGEQFF
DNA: TGTGCCAGCAATCAAAACCAGGACAGGGGGGAGCAGTTCTTC

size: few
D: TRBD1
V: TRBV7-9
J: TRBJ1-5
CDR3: CASSPIQGGNQPQHF
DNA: TGTGCCAGCAGCCCAATACAGGGGGGCAATCAGCCCCAGCATTTT

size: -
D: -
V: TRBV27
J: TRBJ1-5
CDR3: CASRPSGYSNQPQHF
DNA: TGTGCCAGCAGGCCAAGCGGTTATAGCAATCAGCCCCAGCATTTT

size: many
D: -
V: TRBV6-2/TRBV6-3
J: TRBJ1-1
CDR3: CASSYEPIHRQNTEAFF
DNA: TGTGCCAGCAGTTACGAACCTATTCACCGACAGAACACTGAAGCTTTCTTT

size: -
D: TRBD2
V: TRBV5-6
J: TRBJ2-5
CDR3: CASSLTSPLAGQETQYF
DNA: TGTGCCAGCAGCTTGACTTCCCCCCTAGCGGGGCAAGAGACCCAGTACTTC

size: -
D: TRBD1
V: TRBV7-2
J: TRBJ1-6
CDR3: CASSTRQGSSYNSPLHF
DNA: TGTGCCAGCAGCACGAGACAGGGGAGCTCCTATAATTCACCCCTCCACTTT

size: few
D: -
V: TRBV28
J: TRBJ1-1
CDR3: CASSPPGRTTEAFF
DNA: TGTGCCAGCAGCCCACCCGGACGGACCACTGAAGCTTTCTTT

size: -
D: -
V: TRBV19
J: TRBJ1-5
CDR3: CASSPVLNQPQHF
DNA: TGTGCCAGTAGTCCCGTCCTCAATCAGCCCCAGCATTTT

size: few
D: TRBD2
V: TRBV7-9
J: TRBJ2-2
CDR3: CASSSSGTTGELFF
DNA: TGTGCCAGCAGCTCTAGCGGGACGACCGGGGAGCTGTTTTTT

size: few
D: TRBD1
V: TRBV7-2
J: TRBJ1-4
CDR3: CASSSTGATNEKLFF
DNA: TGTGCCAGCAGCTCCACAGGGGCAACTAATGAAAAACTGTTTTTT

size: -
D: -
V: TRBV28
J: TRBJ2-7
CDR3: CASSLLAGTSYEQYF
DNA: TGTGCCAGCAGTTTATTGGCAGGGACCTCCTACGAGCAGTACTTC

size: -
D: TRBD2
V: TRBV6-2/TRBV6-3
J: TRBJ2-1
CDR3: CASSPRTSGIGEQFF
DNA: TGTGCCAGCAGTCCCCGGACTAGCGGGATCGGTGAGCAGTTCTTC

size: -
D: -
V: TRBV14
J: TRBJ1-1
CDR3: CASSQDLGLNTEAFF
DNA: TGTGCCAGCAGCCAGGACCTCGGGTTGAACACTGAAGCTTTCTTT

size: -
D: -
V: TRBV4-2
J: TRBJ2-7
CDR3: CASSQADGHEQYF
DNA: TGTGCCAGCAGCCAAGCGGATGGACACGAGCAGTACTTC

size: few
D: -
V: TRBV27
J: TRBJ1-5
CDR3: CASSLYNTFQPQHF
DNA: TGTGCCAGCAGTTTATATAACACCTTTCAGCCCCAGCATTTT

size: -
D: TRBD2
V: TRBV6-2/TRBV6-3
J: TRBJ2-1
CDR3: CASSLLAVYNEQFF
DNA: TGTGCCAGCAGCCTTCTAGCGGTCTACAATGAGCAGTTCTTC

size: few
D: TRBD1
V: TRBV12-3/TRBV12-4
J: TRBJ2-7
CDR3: CASSFTGDLSYEQYF
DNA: TGTGCCAGCAGTTTCACAGGGGATCTATCCTACGAGCAGTACTTC

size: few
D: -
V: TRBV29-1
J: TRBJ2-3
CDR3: CSVGVTRRTPQLGDTQYF
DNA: TGCAGCGTTGGGGTGACTCGGCGGACCCCCCAATTAGGAGATACGCAGTATTTT

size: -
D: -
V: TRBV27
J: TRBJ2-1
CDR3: CASSPSAGSDEQFF
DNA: TGTGCCAGCAGCCCCTCCGCCGGGTCCGATGAGCAGTTCTTC

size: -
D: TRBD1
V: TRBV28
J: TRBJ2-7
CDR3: CASSSGTEAYEQYF
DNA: TGTGCCAGCAGTTCCGGGACAGAAGCCTACGAGCAGTACTTC

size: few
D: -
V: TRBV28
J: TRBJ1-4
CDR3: CASSQPTNQPTNEKLFF
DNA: TGTGCCAGCAGTCAACCAACCAACCAACCAACTAATGAAAAACTGTTTTTT

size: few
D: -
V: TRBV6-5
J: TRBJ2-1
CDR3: CASSYLGEDYYNEQFF
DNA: TGTGCCAGCAGTTATCTTGGGGAGGATTACTACAATGAGCAGTTCTTC

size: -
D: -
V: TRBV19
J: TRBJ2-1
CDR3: CASTGGSYNEQFF
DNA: TGTGCCAGTACTGGGGGTTCCTACAATGAGCAGTTCTTC

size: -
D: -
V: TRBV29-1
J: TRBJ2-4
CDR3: CSVAGGRNIQYF
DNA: TGCAGCGTGGCCGGGGGCAGAAACATTCAGTACTTC

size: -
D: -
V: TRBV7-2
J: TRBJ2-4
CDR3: CASSFEPPNIQYF
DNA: TGTGCCAGCAGCTTCGAGCCTCCTAACATTCAGTACTTC

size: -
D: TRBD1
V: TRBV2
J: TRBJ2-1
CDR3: CASQDRSLNEQFF
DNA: TGTGCCAGCCAGGACAGGTCCCTCAATGAGCAGTTCTTC

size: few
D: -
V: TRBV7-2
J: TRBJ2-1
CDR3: CASSPPVRYNEQFF
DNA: TGTGCCAGCAGCCCCCCCGTCCGCTACAATGAGCAGTTCTTC

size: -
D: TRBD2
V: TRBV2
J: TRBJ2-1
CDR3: CASRVAGIYNEQFF
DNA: TGTGCCAGCAGGGTAGCGGGAATATACAATGAGCAGTTCTTC

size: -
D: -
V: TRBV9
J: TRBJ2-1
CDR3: CASGVEDNEQFF
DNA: TGTGCCAGCGGCGTAGAAGACAATGAGCAGTTCTTC

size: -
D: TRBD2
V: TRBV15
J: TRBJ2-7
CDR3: CATRRGTSGVYEQYF
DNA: TGTGCCACCCGCCGTGGGACTAGCGGAGTCTACGAGCAGTACTTC

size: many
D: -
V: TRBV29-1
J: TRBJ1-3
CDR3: CSVEDSGMIGNTIYF
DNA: TGCAGCGTTGAAGATAGTGGTATGATTGGAAACACCATATATTTT

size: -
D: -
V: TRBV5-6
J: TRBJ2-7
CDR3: CASSKGRQDEQYF
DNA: TGTGCCAGCAGCAAGGGTCGGCAAGACGAGCAGTACTTC

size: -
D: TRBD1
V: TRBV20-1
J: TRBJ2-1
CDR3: CSARDRRHSGGPYNEQFF
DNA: TGCAGTGCTAGAGATAGGCGTCACTCAGGGGGCCCCTACAATGAGCAGTTCTTC

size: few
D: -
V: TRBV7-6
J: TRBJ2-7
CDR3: CASSTPRGGHSYEQYF
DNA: TGTGCCAGCAGCACCCCGAGGGGGGGACACTCCTACGAGCAGTACTTC

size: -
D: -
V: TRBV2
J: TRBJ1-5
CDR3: CASNEGGGYSNQPQHF
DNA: TGTGCCAGCAATGAAGGGGGGGGTTATAGCAATCAGCCCCAGCATTTT

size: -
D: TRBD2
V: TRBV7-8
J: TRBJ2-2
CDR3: CASSLTSGGGLFF
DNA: TGTGCCAGCAGCTTGACTAGCGGGGGCGGGCTGTTTTTT

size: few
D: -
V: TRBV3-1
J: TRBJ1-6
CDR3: CASSQEKGGVQAPLHF
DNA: TGTGCCAGCAGCCAAGAGAAGGGGGGGGTACAGGCACCCCTCCACTTT

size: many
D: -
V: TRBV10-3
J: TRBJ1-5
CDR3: CAISEVAGWPYYSNQPQHF
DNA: TGTGCCATCAGTGAGGTAGCAGGTTGGCCCTATTATAGCAATCAGCCCCAGCATTTT

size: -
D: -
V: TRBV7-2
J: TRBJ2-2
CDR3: CASSLGKKHWLFF
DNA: TGTGCCAGCAGCTTAGGGAAGAAGCATTGGCTGTTTTTT

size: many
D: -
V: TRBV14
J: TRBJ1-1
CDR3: CASSQGRSDAEAFF
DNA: TGTGCCAGCAGCCAGGGACGGTCTGACGCTGAAGCTTTCTTT

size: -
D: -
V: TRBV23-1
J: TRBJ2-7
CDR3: CASSRVAHYEQYF
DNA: TGCGCCAGCAGTCGGGTGGCCCACTACGAGCAGTACTTC

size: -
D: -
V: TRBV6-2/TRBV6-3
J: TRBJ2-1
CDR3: CASSQIGYRLHNEQFF
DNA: TGTGCCAGCAGCCAAATTGGGTATAGACTCCACAATGAGCAGTTCTTC

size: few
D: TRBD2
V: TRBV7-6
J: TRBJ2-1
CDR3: CASSLTGGAGNEQFF
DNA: TGTGCCAGCAGCTTAACCGGGGGGGCAGGAAATGAGCAGTTCTTC

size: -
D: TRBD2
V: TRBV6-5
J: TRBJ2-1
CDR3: CASSYGTSGYQSSYNEQFF
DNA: TGTGCCAGCAGTTACGGGACTAGCGGGTACCAGAGCTCCTACAATGAGCAGTTCTTC

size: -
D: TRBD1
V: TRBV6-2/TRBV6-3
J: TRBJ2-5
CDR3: CASKGGQLMETQYF
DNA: TGTGCCAGCAAAGGGGGACAGTTAATGGAGACCCAGTACTTC

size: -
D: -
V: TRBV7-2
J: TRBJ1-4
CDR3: CASSSFRGGRPEKLFF
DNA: TGTGCCAGCAGCTCTTTTAGGGGGGGGCGCCCGGAAAAACTGTTTTTT

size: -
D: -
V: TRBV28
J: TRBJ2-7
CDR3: CASSLTPGREQYF
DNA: TGTGCCAGCAGTTTAACCCCCGGCCGCGAGCAGTACTTC

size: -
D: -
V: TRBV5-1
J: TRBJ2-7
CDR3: CASSAWGTTYEQYF
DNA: TGCGCCAGCAGCGCGTGGGGGACAACCTACGAGCAGTACTTC

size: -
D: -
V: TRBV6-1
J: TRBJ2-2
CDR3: CASSEAYRTTGELFF
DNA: TGTGCCAGCAGTGAAGCATACAGGACCACCGGGGAGCTGTTTTTT

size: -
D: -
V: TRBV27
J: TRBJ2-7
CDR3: CASSLSVEVYEQYF
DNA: TGTGCCAGCAGTTTGTCAGTAGAAGTCTACGAGCAGTACTTC

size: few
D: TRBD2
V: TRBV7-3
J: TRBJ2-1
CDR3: CASSLGLAEYAEQFF
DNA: TGTGCCAGCAGCCTTGGACTAGCGGAGTACGCTGAGCAGTTCTTC

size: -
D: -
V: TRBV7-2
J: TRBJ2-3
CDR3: CASSLAHGTDTQYF
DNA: TGTGCCAGCAGCTTAGCCCATGGCACAGATACGCAGTATTTT

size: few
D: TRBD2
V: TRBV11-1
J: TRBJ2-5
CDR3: CASSPHPNGRAPETQYF
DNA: TGTGCCAGCAGCCCCCACCCCAACGGGAGGGCCCCAGAGACCCAGTACTTC

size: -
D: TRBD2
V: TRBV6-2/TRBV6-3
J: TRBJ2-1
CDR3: CASRTTSGEFF
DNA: TGTGCCAGCAGGACGACTAGCGGGGAGTTCTTC

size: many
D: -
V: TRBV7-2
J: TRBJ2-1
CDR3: CASSFGLTNEQFF
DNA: TGTGCCAGCAGCTTTGGGCTCACTAATGAGCAGTTCTTC

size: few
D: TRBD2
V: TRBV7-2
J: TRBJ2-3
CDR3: CASSLNPLAGGSTDTQYF
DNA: TGTGCCAGCAGCCTCAATCCTCTAGCGGGCGGAAGCACAGATACGCAGTATTTT